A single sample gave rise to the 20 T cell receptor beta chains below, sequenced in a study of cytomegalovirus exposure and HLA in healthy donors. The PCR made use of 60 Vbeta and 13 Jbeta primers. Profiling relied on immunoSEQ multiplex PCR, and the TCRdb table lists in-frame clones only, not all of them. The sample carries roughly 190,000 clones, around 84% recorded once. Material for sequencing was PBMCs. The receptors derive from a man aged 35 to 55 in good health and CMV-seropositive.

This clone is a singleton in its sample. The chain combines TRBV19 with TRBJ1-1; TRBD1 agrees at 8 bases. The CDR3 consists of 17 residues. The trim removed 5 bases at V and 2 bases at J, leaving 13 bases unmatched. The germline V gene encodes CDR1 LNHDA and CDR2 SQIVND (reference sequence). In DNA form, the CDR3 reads TGTGCCAGTAGTTATAGGAGCAGGGGGCAAGTTAACACTGAAGCTTTCTTT. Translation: CASSYRSRGQVNTEAFF. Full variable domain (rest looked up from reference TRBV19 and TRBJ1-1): DGGITQSPKYLFRKEGQNVTLSCEQNLNHDAMYWYRQDPGQGLRLIYYSQIVNDFQKGDIAEGYSVSREKKESFPLTVTSAQKNPTAFYLCASSYRSRGQVNTEAFFGQGTRLTVV.

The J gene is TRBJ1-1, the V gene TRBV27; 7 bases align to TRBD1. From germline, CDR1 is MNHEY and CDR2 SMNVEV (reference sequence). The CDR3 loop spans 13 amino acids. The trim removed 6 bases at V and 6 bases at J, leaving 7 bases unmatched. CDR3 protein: CASSLDRASEAFF. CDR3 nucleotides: TGTGCCAGCAGCCTTGACAGGGCTTCTGAAGCTTTCTTT.

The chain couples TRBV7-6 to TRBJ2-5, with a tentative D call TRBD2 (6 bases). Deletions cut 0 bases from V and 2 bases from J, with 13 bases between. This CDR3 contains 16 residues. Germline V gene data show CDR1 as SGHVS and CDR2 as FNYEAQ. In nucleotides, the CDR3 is TGTGCCAGCAGCTTAGCGCCGCGGGGACGACAAGAGACCCAGTACTTC. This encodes CASSLAPRGRQETQYF.

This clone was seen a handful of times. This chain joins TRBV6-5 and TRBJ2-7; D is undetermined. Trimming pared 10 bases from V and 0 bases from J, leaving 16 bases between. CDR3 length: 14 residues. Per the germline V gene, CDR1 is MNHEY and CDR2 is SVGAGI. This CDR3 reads CATNGGASSYEQYF. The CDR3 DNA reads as TGTGCCACTAACGGCGGTGCAAGCTCCTACGAGCAGTACTTC.

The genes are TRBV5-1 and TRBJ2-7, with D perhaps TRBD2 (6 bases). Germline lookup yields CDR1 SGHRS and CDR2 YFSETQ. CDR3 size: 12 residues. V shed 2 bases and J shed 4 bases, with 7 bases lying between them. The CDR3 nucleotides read TGCGCCAGCAGCTTTGGAGGGTACGAGCAGTACTTC. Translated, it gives CASSFGGYEQYF.

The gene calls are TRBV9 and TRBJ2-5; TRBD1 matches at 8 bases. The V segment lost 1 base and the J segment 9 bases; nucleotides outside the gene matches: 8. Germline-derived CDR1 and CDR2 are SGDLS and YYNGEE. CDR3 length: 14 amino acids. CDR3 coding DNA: TGTGCCAGCAGCGTAACCGGACAGGGAGCACCCCAGTACTTC. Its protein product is CASSVTGQGAPQYF.

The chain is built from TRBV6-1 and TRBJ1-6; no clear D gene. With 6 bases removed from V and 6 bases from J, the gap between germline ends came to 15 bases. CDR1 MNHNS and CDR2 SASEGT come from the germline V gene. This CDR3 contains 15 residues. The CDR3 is CASRTTGKFNSPLHF. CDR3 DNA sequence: TGTGCCAGCAGAACCACGGGGAAATTTAATTCACCCCTCCACTTT.

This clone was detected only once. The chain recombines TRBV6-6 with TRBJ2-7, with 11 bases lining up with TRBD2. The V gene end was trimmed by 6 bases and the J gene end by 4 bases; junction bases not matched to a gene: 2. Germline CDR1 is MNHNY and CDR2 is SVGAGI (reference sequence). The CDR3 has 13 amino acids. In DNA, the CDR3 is TGTGCCAGCAGAACTAGCGGGGGATACGAGCAGTACTTC. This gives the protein CASRTSGGYEQYF.

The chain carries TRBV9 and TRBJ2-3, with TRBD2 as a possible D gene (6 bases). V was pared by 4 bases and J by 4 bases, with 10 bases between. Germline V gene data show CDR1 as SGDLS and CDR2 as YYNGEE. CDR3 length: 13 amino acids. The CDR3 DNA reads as TGTGCCAGCAGCCCCCGACTAGCAGATACGCAGTATTTT. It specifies CASSPRLADTQYF.

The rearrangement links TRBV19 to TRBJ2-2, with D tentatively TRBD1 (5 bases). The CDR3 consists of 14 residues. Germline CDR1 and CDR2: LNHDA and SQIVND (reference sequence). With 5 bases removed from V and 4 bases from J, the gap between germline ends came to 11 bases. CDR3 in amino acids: CASSPRTITGELFF. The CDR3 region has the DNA TGTGCCAGTAGTCCCCGGACAATCACCGGGGAGCTGTTTTTT.

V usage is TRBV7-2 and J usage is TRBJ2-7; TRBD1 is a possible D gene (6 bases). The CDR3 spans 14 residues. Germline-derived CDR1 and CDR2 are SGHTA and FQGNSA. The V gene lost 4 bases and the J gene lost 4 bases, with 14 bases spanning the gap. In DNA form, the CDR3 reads TGTGCCAGCAGCTCACAACAGGGAGTGTACGAGCAGTACTTC. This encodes CASSSQQGVYEQYF.

CDR3 protein: CASSLRQGAGGELFF. The DNA of the CDR3 is TGCGCCAGCAGCCTTAGACAGGGGGCCGGCGGGGAGCTGTTTTTT. This chain uses TRBV5-1 with TRBJ2-2; 10 bases align to TRBD1. Losses at the gene ends were 4 bases for V and 7 bases for J; bases not matched to a gene: 7. The CDR3 is 15 amino acids. Germline V gives CDR1 SGHRS, CDR2 YFSETQ.

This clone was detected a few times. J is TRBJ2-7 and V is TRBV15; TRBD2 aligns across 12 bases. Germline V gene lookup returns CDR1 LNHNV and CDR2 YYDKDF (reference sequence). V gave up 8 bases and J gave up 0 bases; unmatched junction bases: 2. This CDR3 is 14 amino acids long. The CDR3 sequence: CATGLAGNSYEQYF. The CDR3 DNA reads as TGTGCCACCGGACTAGCGGGAAACTCCTACGAGCAGTACTTC. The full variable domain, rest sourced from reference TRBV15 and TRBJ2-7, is DAMVIQNPRYQVTQFGKPVTLSCSQTLNHNVMYWYQQKSSQAPKLLFHYYDKDFNNEADTPDNFQSRRPNTSFCFLDIRSPGLGDTAMYLCATGLAGNSYEQYFGPGTRLTVT.

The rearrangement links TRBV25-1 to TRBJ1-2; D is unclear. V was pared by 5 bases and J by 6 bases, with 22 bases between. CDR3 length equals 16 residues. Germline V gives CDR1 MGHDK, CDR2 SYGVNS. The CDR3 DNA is TGTGCCAGCAGTAGTTATGCCCACGTGGCAGAAAATGGCTACACCTTC. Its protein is CASSSYAHVAENGYTF.

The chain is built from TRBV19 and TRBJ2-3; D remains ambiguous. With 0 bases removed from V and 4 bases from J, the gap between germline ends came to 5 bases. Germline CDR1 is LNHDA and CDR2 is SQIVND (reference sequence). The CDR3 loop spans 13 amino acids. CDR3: CASSIDGADTQYF. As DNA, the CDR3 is TGTGCCAGTAGTATAGACGGAGCAGATACGCAGTATTTT.

The CDR3, as DNA: TGTGCCAGCAGCTTAGGAGGAACTAGCGGGAGCACAGATACGCAGTATTTT. Translating it yields CASSLGGTSGSTDTQYF. The V gene is TRBV7-9, the J gene TRBJ2-3; 9 bases map to TRBD2. Germline trimming cut 1 base from V and 0 bases from J; bases unmatched to any gene: 5. This CDR3 has 17 amino acids. Germline CDR1 reads SEHNR; CDR2 reads FQNEAQ (reference sequence).

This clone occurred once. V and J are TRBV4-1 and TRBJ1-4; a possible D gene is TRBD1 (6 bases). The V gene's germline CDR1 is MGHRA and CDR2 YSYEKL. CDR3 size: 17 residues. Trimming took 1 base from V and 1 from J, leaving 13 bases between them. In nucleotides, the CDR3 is TGCGCCAGCAGCCAAGCCTCTTACAGGGTAACTAATGAAAAACTGTTTTTT. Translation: CASSQASYRVTNEKLFF.

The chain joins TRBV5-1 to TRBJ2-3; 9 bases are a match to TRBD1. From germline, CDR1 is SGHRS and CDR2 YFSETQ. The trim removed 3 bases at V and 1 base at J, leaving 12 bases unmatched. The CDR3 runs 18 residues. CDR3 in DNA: TGCGCCAGCAGCTACACAGGGGGCAATGCGGGAGGCACAGATACGCAGTATTTT. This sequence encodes CASSYTGGNAGGTDTQYF.

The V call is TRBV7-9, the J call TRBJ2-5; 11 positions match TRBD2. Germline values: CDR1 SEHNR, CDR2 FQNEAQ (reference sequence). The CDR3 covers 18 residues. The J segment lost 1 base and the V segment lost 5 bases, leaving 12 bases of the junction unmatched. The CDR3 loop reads CASSLPGRTSGRQETQYF. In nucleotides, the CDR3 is TGTGCCAGCAGCCTTCCCGGGCGGACTAGCGGGCGCCAAGAGACCCAGTACTTC.

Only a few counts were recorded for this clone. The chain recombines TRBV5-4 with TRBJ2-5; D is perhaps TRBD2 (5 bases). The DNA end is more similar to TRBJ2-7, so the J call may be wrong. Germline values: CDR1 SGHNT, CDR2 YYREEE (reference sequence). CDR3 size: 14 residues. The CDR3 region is CASSYDYDAYEQYF. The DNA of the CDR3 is TGTGCCAGCAGCTACGACTACGATGCCTACGAGCAGTACTTC.